What follows is one T cell receptor beta chain and its context. One junction end does not reproduce the germline sequence, and a read error may be involved. The sample is drawn from a study of tumor and adjacent non-tumor tissue in lung cancer. CDR3 length: 17 residues. Germline-derived CDR1 and CDR2 are MGHRA and YSYEKL. A modified ARM-PCR protocol with three rounds of nested PCR amplified TCRbeta. From the multiplex PCR reads, TCRdb called clonotypes with MiXCR, one entry per CDR3 protein. Among fewer than 75,000 distinct CDR3 sequences listed, more than 75% were seen once. No cell sorting was done before RNA was extracted from the tissue. The normal lung tissue was taken more than 3 cm from the tumor edge.

The chain is built from TRBV4-1 and TRBJ2-3; possible D gene TRBD1, 5 bases. This TCR was recovered from a man aged 55-75 years with non-small cell lung cancer. Sequencing was performed on distant non-tumor lung tissue. The CDR3 bases are TGCGCCAACAGCCAAGATACAGGCCAGGACATCACATATACGCAGTATTTT. Protein sequence: CANSQDTGQDITYTQYF.